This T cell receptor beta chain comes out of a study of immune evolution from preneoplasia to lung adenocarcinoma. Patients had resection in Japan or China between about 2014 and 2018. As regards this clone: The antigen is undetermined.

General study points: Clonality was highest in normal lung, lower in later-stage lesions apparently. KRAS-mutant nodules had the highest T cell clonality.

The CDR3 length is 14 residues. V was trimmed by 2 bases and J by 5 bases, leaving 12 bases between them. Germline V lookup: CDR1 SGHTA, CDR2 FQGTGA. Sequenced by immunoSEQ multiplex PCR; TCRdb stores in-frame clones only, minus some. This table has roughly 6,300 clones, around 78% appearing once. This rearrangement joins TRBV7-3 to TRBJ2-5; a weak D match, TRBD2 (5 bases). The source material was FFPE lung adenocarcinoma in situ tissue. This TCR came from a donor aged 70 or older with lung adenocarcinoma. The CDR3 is CASSLGSGGETQYF. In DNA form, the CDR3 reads TGTGCCAGCAGCTTAGGCTCGGGCGGGGAGACCCAGTACTTC.